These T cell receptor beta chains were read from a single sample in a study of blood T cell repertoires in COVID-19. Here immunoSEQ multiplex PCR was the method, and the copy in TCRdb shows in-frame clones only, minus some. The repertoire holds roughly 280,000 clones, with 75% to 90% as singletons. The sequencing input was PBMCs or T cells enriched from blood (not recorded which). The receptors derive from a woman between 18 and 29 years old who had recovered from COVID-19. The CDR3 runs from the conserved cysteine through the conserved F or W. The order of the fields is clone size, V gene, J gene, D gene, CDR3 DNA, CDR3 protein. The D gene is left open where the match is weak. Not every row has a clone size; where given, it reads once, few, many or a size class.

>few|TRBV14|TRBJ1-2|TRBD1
TGTGCCAGCAGCCAAGGCCAGGGGGCCCATGGCTACACCTTC
CASSQGQGAHGYTF
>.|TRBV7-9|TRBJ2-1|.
TGTGCCAGCAGCACAGGTAACAATGAGCAGTTCTTC
CASSTGNNEQFF
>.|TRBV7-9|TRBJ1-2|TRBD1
TGTGCCAGCAGCTTAAGGGGGACAGAATATGGCTACACCTTC
CASSLRGTEYGYTF
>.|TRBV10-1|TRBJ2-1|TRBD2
TGCGCCAGCAGTGAGAGTAGCGGGGGGGCCAGGGATGAGCAGTTCTTC
CASSESSGGARDEQFF
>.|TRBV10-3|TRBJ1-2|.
TGTGCCATCAGTGAGTCAGGACAAACGAGCTATGGCTACACCTTC
CAISESGQTSYGYTF
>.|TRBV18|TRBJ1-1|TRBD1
TGTGCCAGCTCACCCTTGCAGGGGGGTGGGGCGGCACTTTCTGAAGCTTTCTTT
CASSPLQGGGAALSEAFF
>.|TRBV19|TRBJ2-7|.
TGTGCCAGTAGTATCTCGGGACCTCGCACAACTAGCTACGACGAGCAGTACTTC
CASSISGPRTTSYDEQYF
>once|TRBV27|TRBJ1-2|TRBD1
TGTGCCAGCAGTCCCTCGACAGGGGGCTATGGCTACACCTTC
CASSPSTGGYGYTF
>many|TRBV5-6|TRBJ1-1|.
TGTGCCAGCAGCGCGATCTACGGGGGTGCTACCTTGGGTACTGAAGCTTTCTTT
CASSAIYGGATLGTEAFF
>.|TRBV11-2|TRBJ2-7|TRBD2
TGTGCCAGCAGCTTAGGGCTAGCGGGGACCTACGAGCAGTACTTC
CASSLGLAGTYEQYF
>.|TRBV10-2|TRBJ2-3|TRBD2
TGCGCCAGCAATAGCGGGGGGGCTGAAACAGATACGCAGTATTTT
CASNSGGAETDTQYF
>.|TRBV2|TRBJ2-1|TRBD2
TGTGCCAGCAGAGATTCATGGACTAGCGGGGAGCAGTTCTTC
CASRDSWTSGEQFF
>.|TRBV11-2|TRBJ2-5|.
TGTGCCAGCAGCCAAGATGTGGGGGACTACCAAGAGACCCAGTACTTC
CASSQDVGDYQETQYF
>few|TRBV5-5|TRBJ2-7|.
TGTGCCAGCAGCTCCCATGGGGACAACTACGAGCAGTACTTC
CASSSHGDNYEQYF
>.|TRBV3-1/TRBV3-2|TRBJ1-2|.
TGTGCCAGCAGCCCCTCGGGAGGGGGCTATGGCTACACCTTC
CASSPSGGGYGYTF
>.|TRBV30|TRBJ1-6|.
TGTGCCTGGAGTGTACTTGGGAGGTATTCACCCCTCCACTTT
CAWSVLGRYSPLHF
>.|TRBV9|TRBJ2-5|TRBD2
TGTGCCAGCAGCGTAGGAGCGGGGGGGCTCGAGACCCAGTACTTC
CASSVGAGGLETQYF
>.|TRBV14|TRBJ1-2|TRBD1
TGTGCCAGCAGTCGGGACAGCCCCTATGGCTACACCTTC
CASSRDSPYGYTF
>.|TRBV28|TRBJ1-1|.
TGTGCCAGCAGTTTAATTGGGCCAAACACTGAAGCTTTCTTT
CASSLIGPNTEAFF
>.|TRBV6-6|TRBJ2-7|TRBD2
TGTGCCAGCAGCTCGACTAGCGGGGCGTCCTACGAGCAGTACTTC
CASSSTSGASYEQYF
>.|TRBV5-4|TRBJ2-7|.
TGTGCCAGCAGCTCTCCCCGGGAGCAGTACTTC
CASSSPREQYF
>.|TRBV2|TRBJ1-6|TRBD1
TGTGCCAGCAGGGGGGACAGGAGCTCCTATAATTCACCCCTCCACTTT
CASRGDRSSYNSPLHF
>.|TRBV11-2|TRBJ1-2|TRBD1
TGTGCCAGCGGACAGGTCTTCTCCTATGGCTACACCTTC
CASGQVFSYGYTF
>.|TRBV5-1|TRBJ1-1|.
TGCGCCAGCAGCTACAGGGAACCCGCCAGAATGAACACTGAAGCTTTCTTT
CASSYREPARMNTEAFF
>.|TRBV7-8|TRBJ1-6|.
TGTGCCAGCAGCTTAGCGCCCCCGGGTTATTATTCACCCCTCCACTTT
CASSLAPPGYYSPLHF
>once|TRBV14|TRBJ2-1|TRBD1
TGTGCCAGCAGCCAAGTACAGGGGCAGGGTGAGCAGTTCTTC
CASSQVQGQGEQFF
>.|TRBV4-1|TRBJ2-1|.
TGCGCCAGCAGCCAAGTTAGTAGCATCTCCTACAATGAGCAGTTCTTC
CASSQVSSISYNEQFF
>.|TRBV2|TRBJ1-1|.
TGTGCCAGCAGCGGGGTGGGGGGCACTGAAGCTTTCTTT
CASSGVGGTEAFF